A single TCR beta chain is shown here with its context. The target antigen is unknown. Measured with immunoSEQ multiplex PCR; TCRdb has only the in-frame clones, and not every one. Counted here are roughly 33,000 clones, roughly 90% occurring once; the ten biggest clones make up around 4.1%. V shed 10 bases, J shed 2 bases, and the junction held 12 bases outside the gene matches. There are 17 residues in the CDR3. Germline CDR1 reads LNHDA; CDR2 reads SQIVND (reference sequence). The sample is drawn from a study of T cells in localized non-small cell lung cancer. Study results and caveats: Sequencing covered just one tumor region, so heterogeneity cannot be ruled out. Tumor trailed uninvolved adjacent lung in T cell clonality, which peaked there.

This chain joins TRBV19 and TRBJ2-3; 13 bases match TRBD2. This TCR was recovered from a man aged 35 to 70 with stage I lung adenocarcinoma. Sequenced here: peripheral blood, sampled before any cancer treatment. The CDR3 loop reads CATRLAGGSGVTDTQYF. CDR3 DNA sequence: TGTGCCACCAGACTAGCGGGGGGCTCTGGGGTCACAGATACGCAGTATTTT.